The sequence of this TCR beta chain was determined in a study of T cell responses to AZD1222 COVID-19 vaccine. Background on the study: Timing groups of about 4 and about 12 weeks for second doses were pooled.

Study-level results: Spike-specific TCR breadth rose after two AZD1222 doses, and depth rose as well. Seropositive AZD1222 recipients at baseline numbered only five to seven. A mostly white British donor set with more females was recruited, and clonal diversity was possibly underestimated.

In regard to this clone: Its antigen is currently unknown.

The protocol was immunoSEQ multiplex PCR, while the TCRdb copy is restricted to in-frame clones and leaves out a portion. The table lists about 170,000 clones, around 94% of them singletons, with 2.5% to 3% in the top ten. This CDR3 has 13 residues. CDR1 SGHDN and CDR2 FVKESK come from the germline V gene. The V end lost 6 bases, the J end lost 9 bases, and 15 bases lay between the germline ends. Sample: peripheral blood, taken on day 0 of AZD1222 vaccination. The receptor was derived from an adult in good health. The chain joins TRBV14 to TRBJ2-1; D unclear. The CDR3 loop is CASSGLGLGEQFF. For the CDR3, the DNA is TGTGCCAGCAGTGGCCTGGGCCTCGGTGAGCAGTTCTTC.